This TCR beta chain was found in a study of beta chain features in type 1 diabetes. As every portion of the isolated RNA was reverse transcribed, the sequencing read expressed TCRB transcripts. Regulatory, naive and central memory T cell samples averaged about 3.57 million reads. Sequencing was performed with immunoSEQ multiplex PCR; in TCRdb, only in-frame clones are kept and a portion is missing. The data show 620,000 or so clones, with roughly 16% seen just once and approximately 0.087% held by the top ten. Germline CDR1 SGHTA, CDR2 FQGNSA. V lost 3 bases and J 1 base, leaving 9 bases between the germline ends. The CDR3 spans 14 residues.

V and J are TRBV7-2 and TRBJ1-2; the D is unclear. The specimen was naive CD4+ T cells from blood. This receptor was obtained from a man between 18 and 29 years old in good health. This CDR3 is CASSFRRNNYGYTF. CDR3 bases: TGTGCCAGCAGCTTCAGACGGAATAACTATGGCTACACCTTC.